The subject of this entry is one TCR beta chain. V was pared by 0 bases and J by 5 bases, with 7 bases between. The CDR3 sequence is 14 residues long. The germline V gene encodes CDR1 MNHEY and CDR2 SVGAGI. Here immunoSEQ multiplex PCR was the method, and the copy in TCRdb shows in-frame clones only, minus some. The data hold about 1.5 million clones, with 95% to 99% observed a single time. The sample belongs to a study of shared clonotypes between healthy human individuals. The clonotype originates from a man aged 25-40 years in good health. This sequence joins TRBV6-5 and TRBJ1-4; no clear D gene. Sample: naive CD4+ T cells sorted from blood. Subset described: CD45RA+ positively selected. CDR3 DNA sequence: TGTGCCAGCAGTTACTCGAATATCAATGAAAAACTGTTTTTT. Protein: CASSYSNINEKLFF.